These T cell receptor beta chains were read from a single sample in a study of spatial heterogeneity in lung cancer. Via MiXCR, TCRdb re-called the 5' RACE reads, giving one row per CDR3 protein. Among some 37,000 distinct CDR3 sequences listed, roughly 7.4% were seen once. The sample consisted of PBMCs, taken at surgery. These receptors all stem from a male donor with early-stage non-small cell lung cancer. CDR3s include the opening cysteine and the closing phenylalanine or tryptophan. D genes are given only for firm matches. Expanded clones get a size class; other rows say once, few or many, or leave the size out.

TRBJ2-7 | many | - | TRBV7-6 | CASTERPGAGEQYF | TGTGCCAGCACCGAACGACCGGGGGCAGGCGAGCAGTACTTC
TRBJ1-6 | many | TRBD1 | TRBV4-3 | CASSLTGTSGGSPLHF | TGCGCCAGCAGCCTGACGGGGACCTCAGGGGGCTCACCCCTCCACTTT
TRBJ2-1 | many | TRBD1 | TRBV7-3 | CASSPGDRGRGGEQFF | TGTGCCAGCAGCCCCGGGGACAGGGGGCGAGGGGGTGAGCAGTTCTTC
TRBJ2-1 | many | TRBD1 | TRBV3-1 | CASSQDNRGIYNEQFF | TGTGCCAGCAGCCAAGATAACAGGGGGATATACAATGAGCAGTTCTTC
TRBJ1-5 | - | - | TRBV12-3/TRBV12-4 | CASRSTVSGPQHF | TGTGCCAGCAGATCAACGGTCTCCGGGCCCCAGCATTTT
TRBJ1-2 | many | - | TRBV4-2 | CASSQRRVSNYGYTF | TGTGCCAGCAGCCAACGGAGGGTGTCTAACTATGGCTACACCTTC
TRBJ2-5 | few | - | TRBV7-2 | CASSLGPGKETQYF | TGTGCCAGCAGCTTAGGACCCGGGAAAGAGACCCAGTACTTC
TRBJ2-3 | many | TRBD1 | TRBV10-3 | CAISESQGGGTDTQYF | TGTGCCATCAGTGAGTCGCAAGGGGGCGGCACAGATACGCAGTATTTT
TRBJ2-3 | many | - | TRBV18 | CASSPFFGSDTQYF | TGTGCCAGCTCACCCTTTTTTGGGTCAGATACGCAGTATTTT
TRBJ2-3 | few | TRBD2 | TRBV20-1 | CSAEAGGGTDTQYF | TGCAGTGCTGAAGCGGGGGGGGGCACAGATACGCAGTATTTT
TRBJ2-7 | few | TRBD1 | TRBV24-1 | CATSDSGTVYEQYF | TGTGCCACCAGTGATTCAGGGACAGTCTACGAGCAGTACTTC